The clone carrying this TCR beta chain has a count of ten or more. The ends were cut back, 0 bases at V and 2 bases at J, with 4 bases in the middle. The germline V gene has CDR1 SGHAT and CDR2 FQNNGV. The CDR3 spans 14 residues. This entry belongs to a study of Graves' ophthalmopathy and Graves' hyperthyroidism. The authors amplified TCR beta CDR3 regions from RNA transcripts. An opening RT-PCR round employed HTBI primers and preceded a second-round multiplex PCR. TCRdb passed the multiplex PCR reads through MiXCR, listing each CDR3 protein once. The sample yields roughly 420,000 distinct CDR3 sequences, under 25% seen once. The PBMCs originated from around 10 ml of fresh peripheral blood.

This TCR derives from a young woman with stable Graves' hyperthyroidism. The rearrangement links TRBV11-2 to TRBJ2-2; no definite D call. The specimen was peripheral blood. CDR3 residues: CASSLEVNTGELFF. CDR3 DNA: TGTGCCAGCAGCTTAGAAGTCAACACCGGGGAGCTGTTTTTT.